This T cell receptor beta chain was sequenced during a study of OX40 agonist ivuxolimab in advanced cancers. General study points: The antigens recognized by the expanded peripheral T cells, that is their antigen specificity, were not determined. The average count of expanded clones was higher among CD8+ T cells than among CD4+.

It was autoimmune disease history or systemic immunosuppression that excluded patients. This clone was seen once. Its antigen is as yet unknown. The assay was immunoSEQ multiplex PCR, and TCRdb's table has in-frame clones only and misses some. The data show about 83,000 clones, about 88% seen once. Germline lookup yields CDR1 SGHRS and CDR2 YFSETQ. Trimming cost V 4 bases and J 0 bases, with 14 bases left between them. The CDR3 runs to 16 residues. The clonotype comes from an adult with an advanced solid tumor such as melanoma, head and neck, liver or kidney cancer. The specimen comprised CD4+ or CD8+ T cells sorted from blood, sampled in a trial of the OX40 agonist ivuxolimab. The rearrangement links TRBV5-1 to TRBJ1-3, with a tentative D call TRBD1 (6 bases). The CDR3 is CASSLQGINSGNTIYF. Here the CDR3 DNA reads TGCGCCAGCAGCCTCCAGGGGATTAACTCTGGAAACACCATATATTTT.